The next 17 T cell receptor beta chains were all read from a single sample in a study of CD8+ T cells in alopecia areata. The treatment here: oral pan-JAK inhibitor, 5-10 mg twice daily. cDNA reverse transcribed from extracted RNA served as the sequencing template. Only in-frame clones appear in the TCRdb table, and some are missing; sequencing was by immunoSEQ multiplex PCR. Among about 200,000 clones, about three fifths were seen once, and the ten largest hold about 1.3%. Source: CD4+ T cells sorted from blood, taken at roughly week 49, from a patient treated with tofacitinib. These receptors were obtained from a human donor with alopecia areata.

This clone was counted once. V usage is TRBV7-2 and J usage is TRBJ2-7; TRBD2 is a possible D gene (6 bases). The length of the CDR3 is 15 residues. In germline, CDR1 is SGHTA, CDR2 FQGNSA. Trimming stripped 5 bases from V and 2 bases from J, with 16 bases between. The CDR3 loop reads CASSPELASTYEQYF. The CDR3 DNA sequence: TGTGCCAGCAGCCCGGAACTAGCTAGTACCTACGAGCAGTACTTC.

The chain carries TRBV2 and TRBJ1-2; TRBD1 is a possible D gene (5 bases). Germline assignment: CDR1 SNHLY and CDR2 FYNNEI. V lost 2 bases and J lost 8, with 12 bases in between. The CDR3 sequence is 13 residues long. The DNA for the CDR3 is TGTGCCAGCAGTGAAATAGGGGCTTGGGGCTACACCTTC. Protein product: CASSEIGAWGYTF. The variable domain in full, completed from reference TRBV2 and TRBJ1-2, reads EPEVTQTPSHQVTQMGQEVILRCVPISNHLYFYWYRQILGQKVEFLVSFYNNEISEKSEIFDDQFSVERPDGSNFTLKIRSTKLEDSAMYFCASSEIGAWGYTFGSGTRLTVV.

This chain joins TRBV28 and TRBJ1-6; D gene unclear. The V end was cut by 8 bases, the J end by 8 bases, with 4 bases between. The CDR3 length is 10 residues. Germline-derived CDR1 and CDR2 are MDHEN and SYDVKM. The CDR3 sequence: CASGYSPLHF. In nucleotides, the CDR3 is TGTGCCAGCGGGTATTCACCCCTCCACTTT.

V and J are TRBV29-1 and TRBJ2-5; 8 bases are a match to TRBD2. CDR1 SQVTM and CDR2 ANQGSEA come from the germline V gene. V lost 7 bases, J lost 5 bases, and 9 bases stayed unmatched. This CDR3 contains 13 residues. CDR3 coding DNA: TGCAGCGACCTTAGGGGCGGGGGGGAGACCCAGTACTTC. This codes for CSDLRGGGETQYF.

The CDR3 here is CASSLTSRGSGANVLTF. CDR3 in DNA: TGTGCCAGCAGCCTGACATCCAGGGGCTCTGGGGCCAACGTCCTGACTTTC. The chain has TRBV9 and TRBJ2-6; possibly TRBD1 for D (6 bases). The CDR3 is made up of 17 amino acids. The germline V gene has CDR1 SGDLS and CDR2 YYNGEE. Trimming removed 4 bases from V and 0 bases from J, with 14 bases in between.

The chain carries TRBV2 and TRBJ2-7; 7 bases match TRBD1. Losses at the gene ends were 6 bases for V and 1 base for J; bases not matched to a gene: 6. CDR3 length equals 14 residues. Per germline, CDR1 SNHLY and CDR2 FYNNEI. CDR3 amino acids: CASSLNRGSYEQYF. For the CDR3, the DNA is TGTGCCAGCAGCCTAAACAGGGGTTCCTACGAGCAGTACTTC.

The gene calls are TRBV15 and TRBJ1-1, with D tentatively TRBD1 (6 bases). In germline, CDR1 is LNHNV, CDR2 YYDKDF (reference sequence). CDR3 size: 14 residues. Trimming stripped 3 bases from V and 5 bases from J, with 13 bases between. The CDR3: CATSSQGSGTEAFF. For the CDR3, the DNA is TGTGCCACCAGCAGCCAGGGGAGTGGGACTGAAGCTTTCTTT.

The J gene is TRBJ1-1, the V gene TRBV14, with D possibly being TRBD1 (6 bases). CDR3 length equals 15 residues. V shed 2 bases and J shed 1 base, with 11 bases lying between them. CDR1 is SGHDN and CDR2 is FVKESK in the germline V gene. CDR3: CASSQLQGRNTEAFF. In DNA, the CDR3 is TGTGCCAGCAGCCAACTTCAGGGGCGGAACACTGAAGCTTTCTTT.

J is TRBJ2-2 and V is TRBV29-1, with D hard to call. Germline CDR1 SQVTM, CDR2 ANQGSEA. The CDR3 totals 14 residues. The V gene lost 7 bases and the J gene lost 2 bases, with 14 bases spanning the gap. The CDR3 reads CSAGGPGNTGELFF. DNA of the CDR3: TGCAGCGCCGGCGGTCCGGGTAACACCGGGGAGCTGTTTTTT.

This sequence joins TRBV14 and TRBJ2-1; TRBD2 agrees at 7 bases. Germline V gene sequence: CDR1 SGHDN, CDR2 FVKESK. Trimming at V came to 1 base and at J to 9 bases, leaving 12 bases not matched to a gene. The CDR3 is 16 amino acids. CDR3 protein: CASSQGGGNRWAEQFF. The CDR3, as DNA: TGTGCCAGCAGCCAAGGGGGGGGGAACCGCTGGGCTGAGCAGTTCTTC.

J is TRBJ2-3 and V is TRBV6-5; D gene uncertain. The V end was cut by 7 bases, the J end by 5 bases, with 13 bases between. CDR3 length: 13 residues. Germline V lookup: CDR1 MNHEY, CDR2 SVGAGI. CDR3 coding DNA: TGTGCCAGCACCCGACAAGGTGGAGATACGCAGTATTTT. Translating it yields CASTRQGGDTQYF.

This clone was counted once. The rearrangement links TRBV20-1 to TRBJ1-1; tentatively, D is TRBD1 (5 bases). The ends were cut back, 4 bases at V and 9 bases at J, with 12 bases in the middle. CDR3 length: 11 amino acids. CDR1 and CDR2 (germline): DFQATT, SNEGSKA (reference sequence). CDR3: CSAKAGTQAFF. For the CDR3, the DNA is TGCAGTGCTAAGGCAGGGACCCAAGCTTTCTTT.

The CDR3: CASSPGTRVVNIQYF. The CDR3, as DNA: TGTGCCAGCAGTCCCGGGACTAGGGTGGTAAACATTCAGTACTTC. The J gene is TRBJ2-4, the V gene TRBV11-2; 8 nucleotides align to TRBD2. J lost 6 bases, V lost 6 bases, and 10 bases had no gene match. The CDR3 sequence is 15 residues long. Germline CDR1 SGHAT, CDR2 FQNNGV.

In DNA, the CDR3 is TGTGCCAGCGCCTCAGGGAACCAAGAGACCCAGTACTTC. Encoded protein: CASASGNQETQYF. The chain carries TRBV2 and TRBJ2-5, with TRBD1 as a possible D gene (5 bases). This CDR3 has 13 residues. The V end lost 8 bases, the J end lost 0 bases, and 10 bases lay between the germline ends. CDR1 SNHLY and CDR2 FYNNEI come from the germline V gene.

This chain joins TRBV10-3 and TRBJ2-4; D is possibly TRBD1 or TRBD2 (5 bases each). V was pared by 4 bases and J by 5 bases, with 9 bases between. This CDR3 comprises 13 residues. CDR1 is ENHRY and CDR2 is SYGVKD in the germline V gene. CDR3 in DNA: TGTGCCATCAGTGGATCGGGACAAAACATTCAGTACTTC. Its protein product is CAISGSGQNIQYF.

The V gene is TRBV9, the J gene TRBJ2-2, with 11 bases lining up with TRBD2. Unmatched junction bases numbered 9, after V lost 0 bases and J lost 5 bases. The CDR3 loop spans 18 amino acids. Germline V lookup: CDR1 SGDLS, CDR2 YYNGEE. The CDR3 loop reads CASSVALPLAGVTGELFF. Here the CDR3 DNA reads TGTGCCAGCAGCGTAGCTCTGCCACTAGCGGGGGTTACCGGGGAGCTGTTTTTT.

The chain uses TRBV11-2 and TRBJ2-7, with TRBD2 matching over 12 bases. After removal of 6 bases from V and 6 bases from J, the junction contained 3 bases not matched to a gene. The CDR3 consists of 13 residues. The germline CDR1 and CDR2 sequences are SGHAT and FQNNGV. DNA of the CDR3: TGTGCCAGCAGACAACTAGCGGGGGGCGAGCAGTACTTC. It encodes CASRQLAGGEQYF.